The 26 T cell receptor beta chains listed next were all sequenced from one sample in a study of T cell repertoires in cytomegalovirus infection. TCRdb reanalysed the reads using MiXCR and keeps one entry per CDR3 protein. The sample gives fewer than 650,000 distinct CDR3 sequences, 40% of which show up once; 48% is in the top ten. Their antigens remain unidentified. This specimen consisted of cultured PBMCs, obtained from culture after CMV antigen stimulation. The source is a human donor in good health (CMV status not recorded). Some clones in this sample may be carry-over from other donors' samples.

The chain carries TRBV27 and TRBJ1-6, with 10 bases that match TRBD1. With V trimmed by 1 base and J by 7 bases, 7 bases remained unmatched. Per the germline V gene, CDR1 is MNHEY and CDR2 is SMNVEV (reference sequence). The CDR3 runs 17 residues. The CDR3 DNA follows: TGTGCCAGCAGTTTATTACTGACAGGGGGCATGAATTCACCCCTCCACTTT. This gives the protein CASSLLLTGGMNSPLHF.

Many counts were recorded for this clonotype. V usage is TRBV7-8 and J usage is TRBJ2-6; D is ambiguous. This CDR3 comprises 15 residues. V lost 5 bases to trimming and J lost 2 bases, with 10 bases between them. Germline V gene data show CDR1 as SGHVS and CDR2 as FQNEAQ. In nucleotides, the CDR3 is TGTGCCAGCAGCCTCTCCACTCCTGGGGCCAACGTCCTGACTTTC. Its translation is CASSLSTPGANVLTF.

The table lists this clonotype with a few counts. The gene calls are TRBV5-4 and TRBJ2-5, with D perhaps TRBD2 (5 bases). Germline V lookup: CDR1 SGHNT, CDR2 YYREEE (reference sequence). This CDR3 contains 16 residues. With 5 bases removed from V and 5 bases from J, the gap between germline ends came to 22 bases. CDR3 in DNA: TGTGCCAGCAGTACGTCTCGGGTTCGGGGAGCGGAGACCCAGTACTTC. It is translated as CASSTSRVRGAETQYF.

The chain employs TRBV20-1 and TRBJ1-5; no reliable D call. V shed 3 bases and J shed 2 bases, with 14 bases lying between them. Germline V gene sequence: CDR1 DFQATT, CDR2 SNEGSKA (reference sequence). The CDR3 contains 15 residues. The DNA for the CDR3 is TGCAGTGCTAGTGCCCTGTTCGGGGGCAATCAGCCCCAGCATTTT. Translation: CSASALFGGNQPQHF.

This clonotype was seen just once. The V gene is TRBV28, the J gene TRBJ2-1; 12 nucleotides match TRBD2. The length of the CDR3 is 18 residues. V lost 7 bases and J lost 0; bases outside the gene matches: 10. Germline V gene sequence: CDR1 MDHEN, CDR2 SYDVKM. CDR3 in DNA: TGTGCCAGCATGGAACTAGCGGGGGGCCAGAGCTCCTACAATGAGCAGTTCTTC. Amino acid sequence: CASMELAGGQSSYNEQFF. Variable domain in full (rest from reference TRBV28 and TRBJ2-1): DVKVTQSSRYLVKRTGEKVFLECVQDMDHENMFWYRQDPGLGLRLIYFSYDVKMKEKGDIPEGYSVSREKKERFSLILESASTNQTSMYLCASMELAGGQSSYNEQFFGPGTRLTVL.

This clonotype was picked up a small number of times. The chain couples TRBV10-3 to TRBJ1-5; 10 bases line up with TRBD1. CDR1 is ENHRY, CDR2 SYGVKD, per germline. This CDR3 has 17 residues. V gave up 4 bases and J gave up 4 bases; unmatched junction bases: 10. The CDR3: CAISATTGGEGNQPQHF. The CDR3 DNA sequence: TGTGCCATCAGTGCGACGACAGGGGGCGAGGGGAATCAGCCCCAGCATTTT.

V is TRBV7-6 and J is TRBJ1-4; the D is unclear. The CDR3 is made up of 15 amino acids. V was shortened by 4 bases and J by 5 bases, with 14 bases between the two germline ends. Germline V CDR1 and CDR2: SGHVS, FNYEAQ. The CDR3 region is CASSSFNRENEKLFF. The CDR3 DNA reads TGTGCCAGCAGCTCGTTTAACCGGGAGAATGAAAAACTGTTTTTT.

The rearrangement uses TRBV11-2 and TRBJ2-2; D ambiguous. The CDR3 totals 15 residues. The germline CDR1 and CDR2 sequences are SGHAT and FQNNGV. V was cut by 2 bases and J by 1 base, with 8 bases left in between. Here the CDR3 reads CASSLQPGNTGELFF. The CDR3, as DNA: TGTGCCAGCAGCTTACAGCCGGGGAACACCGGGGAGCTGTTTTTT. Looking up the rest from reference TRBV11-2 and TRBJ2-2 gives the full variable domain: EAGVAQSPRYKIIEKRQSVAFWCNPISGHATLYWYQQILGQGPKLLIQFQNNGVVDDSQLPKDRFSAERLKGVDSTLKIQPAKLEDSAVYLCASSLQPGNTGELFFGEGSRLTVL.

This clonotype was found a few times. The chain joins TRBV19 to TRBJ2-2, with D unresolved. V was shortened by 2 bases and J by 5 bases, with 12 bases between the two germline ends. The CDR3 runs 15 residues. Germline assignment: CDR1 LNHDA and CDR2 SQIVND (reference sequence). CDR3 coding DNA: TGTGCCAGTAGTATAAAAGGGTTCCGAACCGGGGAGCTGTTTTTT. Amino acids: CASSIKGFRTGELFF.

The chain is built from TRBV10-3 and TRBJ2-6, with unresolved D. The germline CDR1 and CDR2 sequences are ENHRY and SYGVKD. Between the trimmed V and J ends, which lost 6 bases and 2 bases, there was a span of 17 bases. This CDR3 contains 17 residues. This CDR3 is CAISDGTTLTGANVLTF. The DNA for the CDR3 is TGTGCCATCAGCGACGGAACCACCTTAACTGGGGCCAACGTCCTGACTTTC.

This clonotype was seen more than once but under ten times. This chain uses TRBV7-8 with TRBJ1-2, with 8 bases lining up with TRBD1. CDR3 length: 16 residues. V lost 5 bases and J lost 5; bases outside the gene matches: 13. Germline lookup yields CDR1 SGHVS and CDR2 FQNEAQ. CDR3 in DNA: TGTGCCAGCAGCCATCGGACAGGGACCCTGGGGTATGGCTACACCTTC. Its protein product is CASSHRTGTLGYGYTF. The variable domain in full, with the rest retrieved from reference TRBV7-8 and TRBJ1-2, is GAGVSQSPRYKVAKRGQDVALRCDPISGHVSLFWYQQALGQGPEFLTYFQNEAQLDKSGLPSDRFFAERPEGSVSTLKIQRTQQEDSAVYLCASSHRTGTLGYGYTFGSGTRLTVV.

This clonotype was recorded only once. This chain connects TRBV12-3 or TRBV12-4 to TRBJ2-3, with 11 nucleotides matching TRBD2. The CDR3 spans 16 residues. The V gene end was trimmed by 6 bases and the J gene end by 1 base; junction bases not matched to a gene: 6. The CDR3 loop is CASRYSGGGGTDTQYF. The CDR3 region has the DNA TGTGCCAGCAGATATAGCGGGGGGGGAGGCACAGATACGCAGTATTTT.

The chain recombines TRBV19 with TRBJ2-1; D unresolved. The CDR3 totals 14 residues. Germline loops: CDR1 LNHDA, CDR2 SQIVND (reference sequence). V lost 9 bases, J lost 9 bases, and 21 bases lay in between. CDR3 in DNA: TGTGCCAGCGGCGGATTCACATCCCAGAGTGAGCAGTTCTTC. It is translated as CASGGFTSQSEQFF.

The CDR3: CASSSSLGLAGDYQHTYNEQFF. CDR3 nucleotide sequence: TGTGCCAGCAGCTCCTCCCTTGGACTAGCGGGAGACTATCAACACACCTACAATGAGCAGTTCTTC. V usage is TRBV11-2 and J usage is TRBJ2-1; 13 bases line up with TRBD2. This CDR3 is 22 amino acids long. V was pared by 4 bases and J by 2 bases, with 20 bases of the junction left unmatched. Germline CDR1 SGHAT, CDR2 FQNNGV.

This chain connects TRBV5-1 to TRBJ2-5, with TRBD1 as a possible D gene (6 bases). CDR3 length: 15 residues. The V end was cut by 3 bases, the J end by 5 bases, with 17 bases between. Germline V gene sequence: CDR1 SGHRS, CDR2 YFSETQ. CDR3 protein: CASSWNDRPRETQYF. CDR3 sequence (DNA): TGCGCCAGCAGCTGGAACGACAGGCCCCGGGAGACCCAGTACTTC.

There are many counts of this clonotype. The genes are TRBV11-2 and TRBJ2-1; either TRBD1 or TRBD2 may supply D (6 bases each). The CDR3 extends over 16 amino acids. The germline V and J ends were trimmed by 6 bases and 0 bases, with 15 bases remaining between them. Looked up from germline, CDR1 is SGHAT and CDR2 is FQNNGV. CDR3 in amino acids: CASSHLRGRSYNEQFF. The CDR3 DNA sequence: TGTGCCAGCAGTCACCTCCGGGGGCGCTCCTACAATGAGCAGTTCTTC.

This clonotype has more than one count but fewer than ten. The V and J genes are TRBV19 and TRBJ1-2; 8 bases map to TRBD1. CDR3 length equals 12 residues. Germline trimming cut 10 bases from V and 4 bases from J; bases unmatched to any gene: 5. Germline V gene data show CDR1 as LNHDA and CDR2 as SQIVND (reference sequence). Written as DNA, the CDR3 is TGTGCCACCGACAGGGGCGGCTATGGCTACACCTTC. This codes for CATDRGGYGYTF.

The sample holds one count of this clonotype. The J gene is TRBJ2-3, the V gene TRBV10-3; 8 positions match TRBD1. V was pared by 6 bases and J by 4 bases, with 6 bases of the junction left unmatched. This CDR3 region has 14 residues. Per the germline V gene, CDR1 is ENHRY and CDR2 is SYGVKD. CDR3 in amino acids: CAIRPSGGPDTQYF. In DNA form, the CDR3 reads TGTGCCATCAGGCCATCAGGGGGCCCAGATACGCAGTATTTT.

The rearrangement uses TRBV7-2 and TRBJ2-5; weak D call: TRBD1 (5 bases). The CDR3 is made up of 14 amino acids. Deletions cut 2 bases from V and 9 bases from J, with 16 bases between. Germline V gene lookup returns CDR1 SGHTA and CDR2 FQGNSA. The CDR3 reads CASSLLTREGAQYF. For the CDR3, the DNA is TGTGCCAGCAGCTTACTAACAAGAGAAGGGGCCCAGTACTTC.

As concerns this clonotype: A much more abundant neighbour one base away suggests this may be a read error. No conserved phenylalanine or tryptophan ends this CDR3, so it is likely a read error. The CDR3, as DNA: TGTGCCAGCAGCTTAGGAGGGGTCTATTCTACTGAAGCTTTCCTT. Translation gives CASSLGGVYSTEAFL. The chain combines TRBV7-9 with TRBJ1-1; TRBD1 might be the D (5 bases). Trimming removed 1 base at V and 5 bases at J, with 14 bases between. Germline V lookup: CDR1 SEHNR, CDR2 FQNEAQ (reference sequence). The CDR3 extends over 15 amino acids.

The rearrangement uses TRBV7-2 and TRBJ2-7; D unresolved. The CDR3 is 13 residues long. The germline CDR1 and CDR2 sequences are SGHTA and FQGNSA. Between the trimmed V and J ends, which lost 5 bases and 7 bases, there was a span of 15 bases. CDR3 DNA: TGTGCCAGCAGCCGTCCCCCCCCGTATGAGCAGTACTTC. This encodes CASSRPPPYEQYF.

The rearrangement links TRBV5-4 to TRBJ2-1, with 8 bases identical to TRBD2. The CDR3 extends over 13 amino acids. Per the germline V gene, CDR1 is SGHNT and CDR2 is YYREEE (reference sequence). The V gene end was trimmed by 3 bases and the J gene end by 7 bases; junction bases not matched to a gene: 3. The CDR3 bases are TGTGCCAGCAGCTGGGGCGGGGGGAATGAGCAGTTCTTC. Residues: CASSWGGGNEQFF. Full variable domain (rest looked up from reference TRBV5-4 and TRBJ2-1): ETGVTQSPTHLIKTRGQQVTLRCSSQSGHNTVSWYQQALGQGPQFIFQYYREEENGRGNFPPRFSGLQFPNYSSELNVNALELDDSALYLCASSWGGGNEQFFGPGTRLTVL.

V usage is TRBV7-4 and J usage is TRBJ2-7; a possible D gene is TRBD1 (6 bases). Germline V gene sequence: CDR1 SGHVT, CDR2 SQSDAQ. The CDR3 runs 15 residues. The ends were cut back, 4 bases at V and 1 base at J, with 14 bases in the middle. The DNA of the CDR3 is TGTGCCAGCAGCTCCGGACAGATTTTATCCTACGAGCAGTACTTC. It specifies CASSSGQILSYEQYF.

The rearrangement uses TRBV7-2 and TRBJ2-5, with a weak D call TRBD1 (6 bases). V lost 1 base, J lost 7 bases, and 13 bases lay in between. The CDR3 covers 14 residues. The V gene's germline CDR1 is SGHTA and CDR2 FQGNSA. In nucleotides, the CDR3 is TGTGCCAGCAGCTTAGGGCAGGGGACGGGGACCCAGTACTTC. Its protein is CASSLGQGTGTQYF.

This clonotype was seen only a few times. This CDR3 reads CASSPLRGTVSLPAPLHF. The CDR3 DNA sequence: TGCGCCAGCAGCCCCCTAAGGGGGACAGTAAGTCTTCCGGCACCCCTCCACTTT. This chain links TRBV4-1 with TRBJ1-6, with 7 bases matching TRBD1. V shed 4 bases and J 11 bases; nucleotides not matched to a gene: 20. CDR1 and CDR2 (germline): MGHRA, YSYEKL. The length of the CDR3 is 18 residues.

CDR3 amino acids: CASSLSMAAQYTF. The CDR3 bases are TGTGCCAGCAGTTTATCGATGGCTGCCCAGTACACCTTC. This chain joins TRBV27 and TRBJ1-2; unclear D gene. Trimming pared 0 bases from V and 11 bases from J, leaving 13 bases between. The CDR3 length is 13 residues. From germline, CDR1 is MNHEY and CDR2 SMNVEV (reference sequence).